The 10 T cell receptor beta chains given below trace back to one sample, sequenced in a study of T cells of healthy individuals. TCRdb re-derived calls from the 5' RACE reads in MiXCR, one entry per CDR3 protein. Altogether around 63,000 distinct CDR3 sequences are present, 16% being singletons, with the ten largest covering around 4.6%. The receptors were gathered from a human donor in good health.

This clonotype occurred many times. The chain recombines TRBV20-1 with TRBJ2-1; TRBD1 agrees at 8 bases. V trimming: 4 bases; J trimming: 8 bases; junction bases outside the gene matches: 4. The length of the CDR3 is 12 residues. In germline, CDR1 is DFQATT, CDR2 SNEGSKA (reference sequence). CDR3 in DNA: TGCAGTGCTACACAGGGGGAGGATGAGCAGTTCTTC. It specifies CSATQGEDEQFF.

This clonotype was observed at least ten times. V and J are TRBV20-1 and TRBJ2-1; D unresolved. CDR3 length equals 11 residues. Between the trimmed V and J ends, which lost 1 base and 9 bases, there was a span of 7 bases. CDR1 DFQATT and CDR2 SNEGSKA come from the germline V gene (reference sequence). The CDR3 sequence is CSARVPSEQFF. For the CDR3, the DNA is TGCAGTGCTAGAGTTCCTAGTGAGCAGTTCTTC.

J is TRBJ1-1 and V is TRBV11-2; D gene unclear. The V gene lost 5 bases and the J gene lost 7 bases, with 17 bases spanning the gap. This CDR3 has 14 amino acids. The germline gives CDR1 SGHAT, CDR2 FQNNGV. The CDR3 region has the DNA TGTGCCAGCAGCCTCGGACGGTTGTTTCATGAAGCTTTCTTT. This codes for CASSLGRLFHEAFF.

The chain links TRBV6-2 or TRBV6-3 to TRBJ2-7; D unclear. This CDR3 region has 11 residues. Trimming removed 5 bases from V and 6 bases from J, with 8 bases in between. The germline CDR1 and CDR2 sequences are MNHEY and SVGEGT. CDR3 DNA: TGTGCCAGCAGTCCTAGGACCGAGCAGTACTTC. Translated: CASSPRTEQYF.

This clonotype was counted at least ten times. This sequence joins TRBV9 and TRBJ2-5; perhaps TRBD1 as D (5 bases). CDR3 length equals 14 residues. Trimming stripped 6 bases from V and 5 bases from J, with 17 bases between. Germline assignment: CDR1 SGDLS and CDR2 YYNGEE. The CDR3 nucleotides are TGTGCCAGCACCATGGACATTTTGGGGGAGACCCAGTACTTC. This translates into CASTMDILGETQYF. Together with reference TRBV9 and TRBJ2-5, the CDR3 gives the full variable domain: DSGVTQTPKHLITATGQRVTLRCSPRSGDLSVYWYQQSLDQGLQFLIQYYNGEERAKGNILERFSAQQFPDLHSELNLSSLELGDSALYFCASTMDILGETQYFGPGTRLLVL.

The rearrangement links TRBV7-2 to TRBJ1-6, with TRBD1 identical over 8 bases. Germline V gives CDR1 SGHTA, CDR2 FQGNSA. Germline trimming cut 1 base from V and 10 bases from J; bases unmatched to any gene: 6. The CDR3 runs 15 residues. The CDR3 loop reads CASSLGLTGVSPLHF. CDR3 DNA: TGTGCCAGCAGCTTAGGCCTGACAGGGGTATCACCCCTCCACTTT.

This clonotype was found a few times. The chain combines TRBV4-2 with TRBJ2-5, with TRBD2 as a possible D gene (6 bases). The germline CDR1 and CDR2 sequences are LGHNA and YNFKEQ. CDR3 size: 17 residues. V was shortened by 0 bases and J by 6 bases, with 20 bases between the two germline ends. DNA of the CDR3: TGTGCCAGCAGCCAAGATTCCGTTCCCGCTGCGGGAAAGACCCAGTACTTC. Its protein is CASSQDSVPAAGKTQYF.

The gene calls are TRBV20-1 and TRBJ2-2; TRBD2 agrees at 14 bases. This CDR3 comprises 16 residues. V shed 3 bases, J shed 4 bases, and the junction held 4 bases outside the gene matches. Germline-derived CDR1 and CDR2 are DFQATT and SNEGSKA (reference sequence). In DNA form, the CDR3 reads TGCAGTGCTAGGGGACTAGCGGGAGATTCCACCGGGGAGCTGTTTTTT. Translation: CSARGLAGDSTGELFF.

This clonotype was recorded many times. This chain joins TRBV12-3 or TRBV12-4 and TRBJ1-2, with no clear D. V was clipped by 6 bases and J by 10 bases, with 12 bases between them. The CDR3 covers 11 residues. CDR3 coding DNA: TGTGCCAGCAGCTCTGGATTGGACTACACCTTC. As protein: CASSSGLDYTF.

The chain is built from TRBV7-9 and TRBJ2-3; D perhaps matches TRBD2 (5 bases). The CDR3 runs to 14 residues. Deletions cut 5 bases from V and 3 bases from J, with 12 bases between. Germline V gene lookup returns CDR1 SEHNR and CDR2 FQNEAQ (reference sequence). The CDR3 protein is CASSLDPGTDTQYF. Here the CDR3 DNA reads TGTGCCAGCAGCCTCGACCCGGGAACAGATACGCAGTATTTT.